One sample yielded the 5 T cell receptor beta chains listed below, sequenced in a study of CD4+ T cells in melanoma. Method: immunoSEQ multiplex PCR; TCRdb's copy keeps in-frame clones and lacks some. Among 11,000 or so clones listed, 55% to 75% were seen once. Sequencing was carried out using cells from a culture (not recorded whether cultured in vitro). Receptors originate from a human donor with melanoma.

In regard to this clone: One end of the junction fails to match germline, which may point to a read error. The chain couples TRBV4-1 to TRBJ1-4, with unresolved D. The CDR3 runs 15 residues. Germline CDR1 and CDR2: MGHRA and YSYEKL. CDR3 in amino acids: CASSRLRLTNKKLFF. CDR3 in DNA: TGCGCCAGCAGCCGCCTCAGATTAACTAATAAAAAACTGTTTTTT.

The chain couples TRBV10-2 to TRBJ2-1; D is uncertain. Germline assignment: CDR1 WSHSY and CDR2 SAAADI. CDR3 length equals 10 residues. The V end was cut by 10 bases, the J end by 6 bases, with 7 bases between. The CDR3 protein is CATLFNEQFF. In nucleotides, the CDR3 is TGCGCCACCCTTTTCAATGAGCAGTTCTTC.

The DNA of the CDR3 is TGTGCCAGTAGTATAGATTTGGCGGACAGGGGAAATTCACCCCTCCACTTT. Protein: CASSIDLADRGNSPLHF. V is TRBV19 and J is TRBJ1-6; 9 bases are a match to TRBD1. V gave up 0 bases and J gave up 7 bases; unmatched junction bases: 7. Germline lookup yields CDR1 LNHDA and CDR2 SQIVND (reference sequence). This CDR3 has 17 amino acids.

This clone was observed a single time. The chain is built from TRBV9 and TRBJ2-1; 10 bases match TRBD2. CDR3 length: 17 amino acids. Germline CDR1 and CDR2: SGDLS and YYNGEE. Trimming at V came to 2 bases and at J to 1 base, leaving 6 bases not matched to a gene. For the CDR3, the DNA is TGTGCCAGCAGCGTGGGTAGCGGGGGGATATCCTACAATGAGCAGTTCTTC. Its protein product is CASSVGSGGISYNEQFF.

The rearrangement joins TRBV7-9 to TRBJ2-7; D is unresolved. CDR1 is SEHNR and CDR2 is FQNEAQ in the germline V gene (reference sequence). The V end was cut by 5 bases, the J end by 6 bases, with 8 bases between. The CDR3 loop spans 11 amino acids. The CDR3 nucleotides read TGTGCCAGCAGCCCCTGGTCCGAGCAGTACTTC. Translation gives CASSPWSEQYF.